The rows below give T cell receptor beta chains drawn from one sample of a study of blood T cell repertoires in COVID-19. Profiled with immunoSEQ multiplex PCR; TCRdb holds only in-frame clones, not every one. The sample has some 250,000 clones; approximately 80% are singletons. Sequences were obtained from peripheral blood. The source of these receptors is a woman older than 75 with COVID-19, enrolled during active disease. Each CDR3 is given without its conserved first and last residue.

j_gene,v_gene,CDR3aa
TRBJ1-4,TRBV30,AWSPRDRGTTNEKLF
TRBJ1-5,TRBV2,ASSEVPGGAFQPQH
TRBJ2-5,TRBV5-6,ASSLVVAEQETQY
TRBJ1-2,TRBV29-1,SVGGQGNYGYT
TRBJ1-4,TRBV6-5,ASSYLRTGANEKLF
TRBJ1-5,TRBV19,ASSIDLRGAGNQPQH
TRBJ2-2,TRBV24-1,ATSDTGLGTGELF
TRBJ2-7,TRBV12-3/TRBV12-4,ASSLFLYEQY
TRBJ2-1,TRBV2,ASSESGGGYNEQF
TRBJ2-1,TRBV5-1,ASSIRQGAIEQF
TRBJ2-5,TRBV7-6,ASSLGSPGGFETQY
TRBJ2-5,TRBV7-9,ASSPPGRGGETQY
TRBJ2-1,TRBV7-3,ASSLGLSGRAIRNEQF
TRBJ2-2,TRBV11-3,ASSLGLRQGSGELF
TRBJ2-5,TRBV12-3/TRBV12-4,ASSFAGGETQY
TRBJ1-5,TRBV6-6,ASKRQGESNQPQH
TRBJ1-6,TRBV6-5,ASRLGTKRDSPLH
TRBJ1-2,TRBV4-1,ASSQQQGDYGYT
TRBJ2-6,TRBV19,ASSIGRTGPSGANVLT
TRBJ2-1,TRBV6-2/TRBV6-3,ASSYDRQSGNEQF
TRBJ2-2,TRBV3-1/TRBV3-2,ASSQEDFLGGELF
TRBJ1-4,TRBV15,ATSRGQGLGEKLF
TRBJ1-4,TRBV27,ASRPLGAGDEKLF
TRBJ1-4,TRBV27,ASSFLSGSVAEKLF
TRBJ2-3,TRBV19,ASSINSGGPGATQY
TRBJ1-4,TRBV28,ASSSGNRGSNEKLF
TRBJ1-1,TRBV5-1,ASSSGGTGMNTEAF
TRBJ2-3,TRBV5-4,ASSSVSTDTQY
TRBJ2-1,TRBV24-1,ATSYGRGYNEQF
TRBJ2-7,TRBV28,ASRYPRLAGEVNEQY
TRBJ2-7,TRBV6-6,ASCPAPYEQY
TRBJ2-1,TRBV19,ASMSRSDYNEQF
TRBJ2-1,TRBV9,ASSVTGLVNNEQF
TRBJ1-2,TRBV6-5,ASSYSRDHYGYT
TRBJ2-4,TRBV11-1,ASSYARTTLDIQY
TRBJ1-1,TRBV6-5,ASSYPKSRGNTEAF
TRBJ1-1,TRBV7-9,ASSLLAENTEAF
TRBJ1-2,TRBV5-1,ASSLVDSNYGYT
TRBJ1-6,TRBV28,ASSLRRTGPSPLH
TRBJ1-2,TRBV9,ASSPDSWNLYGYT
TRBJ2-5,TRBV9,ASSVAGWEEETQY
TRBJ2-5,TRBV19,ASSKQGTQETQY
TRBJ2-1,TRBV21-1,ASYRSSYNEQF
TRBJ2-3,TRBV5-1,ASSFTVTGDTQY
TRBJ2-7,TRBV5-1,ASSLDSGSGYEQY
TRBJ1-5,TRBV5-5,ASSLAGGSNQPQH
TRBJ1-2,TRBV5-4,ASSSDNLRQSRYGYT